The source of this TCR beta chain is a study of blood T cell repertoires in COVID-19. The method was immunoSEQ multiplex PCR; TCRdb's version includes in-frame clones alone and lacks a portion of them. The sample has a few hundred thousand clones, approximately 84% seen once. CDR1 is SNHLY and CDR2 is FYNNEI in the germline V gene. There are 14 residues in the CDR3. The V gene lost 7 bases and the J gene lost 8 bases, with 18 bases spanning the gap. Donors of Cohort 3 who recovered were those that had two negative PCRs, clearance, or symptom resolution. This clonotype was sampled from a man in his thirties or forties who had recovered from COVID-19. This chain connects TRBV2 to TRBJ2-1; a possible D gene is TRBD2 (8 bases). The sequenced sample consisted of PBMCs or T cells enriched from blood (not recorded which). The CDR3 nucleotides read TGTGCCAGCACAGGGGACAGCGGGGGAGATGAGCAGTTCTTC. As protein: CASTGDSGGDEQFF. The full variable domain, with the rest looked up from reference TRBV2 and TRBJ2-1, is EPEVTQTPSHQVTQMGQEVILRCVPISNHLYFYWYRQILGQKVEFLVSFYNNEISEKSEIFDDQFSVERPDGSNFTLKIRSTKLEDSAMYFCASTGDSGGDEQFFGPGTRLTVL.